The 21 T cell receptor beta chains below come from one sample, sequenced in a study of Tregs in tolerant kidney transplant recipients. Generated by immunoSEQ multiplex PCR, the TCRdb table keeps only in-frame clones and is missing some. The sample lists some 250,000 clones; roughly 84% were seen once. The sample was CD4+ T cells from blood. Receptors originate from a human donor in good health.

The V and J genes are TRBV10-1 and TRBJ2-5, with a possible D match to TRBD2 (6 bases). CDR3 length: 12 residues. V was pared by 6 bases and J by 5 bases, with 10 bases between. Looked up from germline, CDR1 is WNHNN and CDR2 is SYGVQD (reference sequence). Written as DNA, the CDR3 is TGCGCCAGCAGGGGCGGGAAGGAGACCCAGTACTTC. Protein: CASRGGKETQYF.

The chain uses TRBV7-8 and TRBJ1-5; D gene unclear. V was pared by 0 bases and J by 2 bases, with 2 bases between. Germline V gene sequence: CDR1 SGHVS, CDR2 FQNEAQ. This CDR3 spans 13 amino acids. The CDR3 region is CASSLARNQPQHF. The CDR3 nucleotides are TGTGCCAGCAGCTTAGCCCGCAATCAGCCCCAGCATTTT.

The chain has TRBV5-1 and TRBJ1-1; TRBD1 is a possible D gene (5 bases). The V end was cut by 4 bases, the J end by 1 base, with 11 bases between. Germline V CDR1 and CDR2: SGHRS, YFSETQ. This CDR3 has 14 residues. CDR3 DNA sequence: TGCGCCAGCAGCCGGGGGATACCGAACACTGAAGCTTTCTTT. This codes for CASSRGIPNTEAFF.

J is TRBJ1-5 and V is TRBV4-1; no definite D call. Trimming stripped 0 bases from V and 6 bases from J, with 18 bases between. The CDR3 consists of 17 residues. Germline V CDR1 and CDR2: MGHRA, YSYEKL. CDR3 sequence: CASSQDALPGRLQPQHF. The CDR3 DNA is TGCGCCAGCAGCCAAGACGCCCTCCCGGGCCGTCTTCAGCCCCAGCATTTT.

The gene calls are TRBV2 and TRBJ2-1; a possible D gene is TRBD1 (6 bases). V lost 4 bases, J lost 8 bases, and 18 bases lay in between. The germline V gene has CDR1 SNHLY and CDR2 FYNNEI. The CDR3 has 15 residues. CDR3 sequence reads: CASSATGHRGHEQFF. DNA of the CDR3: TGTGCCAGCAGTGCGACAGGCCATAGAGGGCATGAGCAGTTCTTC.

The genes are TRBV9 and TRBJ1-2; a weak D match, TRBD1 (6 bases). Trimming cost V 0 bases and J 4 bases, with 13 bases left between them. Germline CDR1 and CDR2: SGDLS and YYNGEE. The length of the CDR3 is 15 residues. The DNA of the CDR3 is TGTGCCAGCAGCGTAGGTTGGACAGAATCCTATGGCTACACCTTC. Residues: CASSVGWTESYGYTF.

This sequence joins TRBV6-1 and TRBJ2-7; no reliable D call. The V and J ends lost 0 bases and 2 bases respectively, with 11 bases between them. Germline V CDR1 and CDR2: MNHNS, SASEGT. This CDR3 is built from 15 residues. CDR3: CASSEAGTRPYEQYF. The CDR3 DNA sequence: TGTGCCAGCAGTGAAGCAGGAACCAGACCCTACGAGCAGTACTTC.

This clone was counted once. This chain connects TRBV5-1 to TRBJ1-1; 8 positions agree with TRBD1. CDR3 length: 17 residues. Germline CDR1 SGHRS, CDR2 YFSETQ. The V gene end was trimmed by 0 bases and the J gene end by 4 bases; junction bases not matched to a gene: 11. In DNA form, the CDR3 reads TGCGCCAGCAGCTTGGCAGGGGGCGACCCAGGGGGCACTGAAGCTTTCTTT. Translated, it gives CASSLAGGDPGGTEAFF.

The chain employs TRBV30 and TRBJ1-5, with TRBD1 as a possible D gene (5 bases). Germline CDR1 reads GTSNPN; CDR2 reads SVGIG (reference sequence). The CDR3 is 13 amino acids. CDR3 protein: CAWERGLGQPQHF. The CDR3 nucleotides read TGTGCTTGGGAACGGGGACTTGGTCAGCCCCAGCATTTT.

Regarding this clone: A read error may produce the germline difference seen at one junction end. This rearrangement joins TRBV4-1 to TRBJ2-3; 8 bases match TRBD2. The CDR3 totals 14 residues. The germline V gene encodes CDR1 MGHRA and CDR2 YSYEKL. The CDR3 DNA is TGTGCCAGCAGCGGGGGACTACGCACAGATACGCAGTATTTT. This gives the protein CASSGGLRTDTQYF.

This clone was picked up a small number of times. The chain has TRBV6-5 and TRBJ1-1; D perhaps matches TRBD1 (5 bases). Germline lookup yields CDR1 MNHEY and CDR2 SVGAGI. The length of the CDR3 is 15 residues. Trimming shortened V by 4 bases and J by 11 bases, and 23 bases separated the two germline ends. In DNA, the CDR3 is TGTGCCAGCAGTTCCCCGGGGCGTGTGCCTCTGGGGGCTTTCTTT. Its translation is CASSSPGRVPLGAFF.

This chain links TRBV5-1 with TRBJ2-3; 7 bases map to TRBD1. The V and J ends lost 7 bases and 1 base, in that order; junction bases with no gene match: 6. Germline CDR1 is SGHRS and CDR2 is YFSETQ. CDR3 size: 14 residues. This CDR3 is CASFRQGGTDTQYF. The DNA of the CDR3 is TGCGCCAGCTTCCGGCAGGGGGGCACAGATACGCAGTATTTT.

This clone was recorded once. The chain links TRBV6-1 to TRBJ2-1; tentatively, D is TRBD2 (6 bases). Looked up from germline, CDR1 is MNHNS and CDR2 is SASEGT. CDR3 length equals 16 residues. Between the trimmed V and J ends, which lost 4 bases and 0 bases, there was a span of 13 bases. The CDR3 loop reads CASSVLGEASYNEQFF. The CDR3 DNA sequence: TGTGCCAGCAGTGTCCTGGGGGAGGCCTCCTACAATGAGCAGTTCTTC.

CDR3 sequence (DNA): TGTGCCAGCAGCTTGGGCAGCGGGAATGAAAAACTGTTTTTT. Protein sequence: CASSLGSGNEKLFF. The chain couples TRBV13 to TRBJ1-4; D call uncertain. The CDR3 consists of 14 residues. Trimming cost V 3 bases and J 5 bases, with 10 bases left between them. Germline V gives CDR1 PRHDT, CDR2 FYEKMQ (reference sequence).

This clone was seen only once. The chain is built from TRBV15 and TRBJ1-4; D perhaps matches TRBD1 (5 bases). This CDR3 is built from 14 residues. Germline CDR1 LNHNV, CDR2 YYDKDF (reference sequence). Trimming removed 1 base at V and 7 bases at J, with 10 bases between. CDR3 in amino acids: CATSRGGYFEKLFF. Written as DNA, the CDR3 is TGTGCCACCAGCAGAGGGGGGTATTTTGAAAAACTGTTTTTT.

The CDR3 DNA reads TGTGCCAGCAGCCAACTCCGAGGGCAGGTGTACAATGAGCAGTTCTTC. Protein: CASSQLRGQVYNEQFF. V and J are TRBV14 and TRBJ2-1, with a tentative D call TRBD2 (5 bases). The V end lost 2 bases, the J end lost 4 bases, and 15 bases lay between the germline ends. This CDR3 contains 16 residues. Germline lookup yields CDR1 SGHDN and CDR2 FVKESK.

The rearrangement uses TRBV19 and TRBJ2-2; either TRBD1 or TRBD2 may supply D (6 bases each). The germline gives CDR1 LNHDA, CDR2 SQIVND (reference sequence). V was shortened by 7 bases and J by 7 bases, with 22 bases between the two germline ends. The CDR3 loop spans 16 amino acids. The CDR3 nucleotides are TGTGCCAGTACAAACTCTCGAAGGGGGGTGGTCGGGGAGCTGTTTTTT. Protein sequence: CASTNSRRGVVGELFF. The full variable domain, completed using reference TRBV19 and TRBJ2-2, is DGGITQSPKYLFRKEGQNVTLSCEQNLNHDAMYWYRQDPGQGLRLIYYSQIVNDFQKGDIAEGYSVSREKKESFPLTVTSAQKNPTAFYLCASTNSRRGVVGELFFGEGSRLTVL.

The chain couples TRBV7-3 to TRBJ2-2, with D uncertain. Germline loops: CDR1 SGHTA, CDR2 FQGTGA. V lost 4 bases and J lost 4, with 7 bases in between. The CDR3 consists of 13 residues. The CDR3 protein is CASSSPSTGELFF. DNA of the CDR3: TGTGCCAGCAGCTCCCCGAGCACCGGGGAGCTGTTTTTT.

The chain uses TRBV19 and TRBJ2-7; perhaps D is TRBD1 or TRBD2 (6 bases each). The germline CDR1 and CDR2 sequences are LNHDA and SQIVND (reference sequence). This CDR3 comprises 13 residues. Trimming removed 6 bases at V and 2 bases at J, with 11 bases between. For the CDR3, the DNA is TGTGCCAGTAGCCGCCGGGGGCCCTACGAGCAGTACTTC. Residues: CASSRRGPYEQYF.

This chain connects TRBV6-5 to TRBJ1-2, with 8 positions matching TRBD1. Per germline, CDR1 MNHEY and CDR2 SVGAGI. The CDR3 runs to 13 residues. V trimming: 6 bases; J trimming: 5 bases; junction bases outside the gene matches: 5. The CDR3 bases are TGTGCCAGCAGCGAAAGGACAGGGTATGGCTACACCTTC. It translates to CASSERTGYGYTF.

The chain is built from TRBV10-1 and TRBJ1-2; D unresolved. CDR3 length: 13 residues. The ends were cut back, 5 bases at V and 7 bases at J, with 14 bases in the middle. From germline, CDR1 is WNHNN and CDR2 SYGVQD (reference sequence). The CDR3 DNA is TGCGCCAGCAGTAGCCGGAGGGAGGCTGGCTACACCTTC. Residues: CASSSRREAGYTF.